This T cell receptor beta chain appears in the sequencing data of a study of blood T cell repertoires in COVID-19. The overall study: There were acute and convalescent COVID-19 samples, and they came from the United States, Italy and Spain. Sample material is recorded as cDNA or gDNA derived from T cells, B-cell-depleted T cells, or PBMCs.

Germline values: CDR1 SGHNT, CDR2 YYREEE (reference sequence). The CDR3 runs to 14 residues. J was trimmed by 5 bases and V by 4 bases; bases with no gene match: 7. In the authors' methods: Estimates of nucleated cell counts were drawn from the amplification of reference gene primers. TCRdb keeps only in-frame clones here, not all; method: immunoSEQ multiplex PCR. The V and J calls and clone size are taken from that table; D and trimming were inferred from the DNA. The sample yields some 250,000 clones, about 90% seen once. This chain links TRBV5-4 with TRBJ1-2; 8 bases align to TRBD1. This clonotype was sampled from a woman aged 25 to 45 who had recovered from COVID-19. What was sequenced was peripheral blood. The DNA of the CDR3 is TGTGCCAGCAGCGAAAAAAGGACAGGGTATGGCTACACCTTC. Encoded protein: CASSEKRTGYGYTF.